This passage covers 10 T cell receptor beta chains from one sample sequenced in a study of control samples from healthy donors and cancer patients. Data came from immunoSEQ multiplex PCR; TCRdb stores just in-frame clones and leaves some out. The data hold 100,000 to 150,000 clones, with over 80% observed a single time. The sample was blood. Every receptor here comes from a woman in her 50s in good health.

The V and J genes are TRBV12-5 and TRBJ2-3; D is uncertain. Germline CDR1 is LGHNT and CDR2 is FRNRAP. Trimming removed 6 bases from V and 0 bases from J, with 13 bases in between. The CDR3 runs 15 residues. The CDR3 coding sequence is TGTGCTAGTGGCCTGGGTGGCCAGAGCACAGATACGCAGTATTTT. Protein sequence: CASGLGGQSTDTQYF. The full variable domain, with the rest looked up from reference TRBV12-5 and TRBJ2-3, is DARVTQTPRHKVTEMGQEVTMRCQPILGHNTVFWYRQTMMQGLELLAYFRNRAPLDDSGMPKDRFSAEMPDATLATLKIQPSEPRDSAVYFCASGLGGQSTDTQYFGPGTRLTVL.

The chain couples TRBV15 to TRBJ2-1, with 10 positions matching TRBD2. This CDR3 region has 16 residues. Germline trimming cut 3 bases from V and 7 bases from J; bases unmatched to any gene: 9. The germline CDR1 and CDR2 sequences are LNHNV and YYDKDF (reference sequence). In DNA, the CDR3 is TGTGCCACCAGCAGTTTCAGCGGGGGGGCCCCTAATGAGCAGTTCTTC. This sequence encodes CATSSFSGGAPNEQFF. Full variable domain (remainder filled in from reference TRBV15 and TRBJ2-1): DAMVIQNPRYQVTQFGKPVTLSCSQTLNHNVMYWYQQKSSQAPKLLFHYYDKDFNNEADTPDNFQSRRPNTSFCFLDIRSPGLGDTAMYLCATSSFSGGAPNEQFFGPGTRLTVL.

The CDR3 DNA is TGTGCCAGCAGCATGGGGGGTGGTCAGCCCCAGCATTTT. Its translation is CASSMGGGQPQHF. The chain carries TRBV5-6 and TRBJ1-5; possible D gene TRBD1, 5 bases. V dropped 4 bases and J dropped 6 bases, with 11 bases sitting between them. CDR3 length: 13 amino acids. Germline V gene data show CDR1 as SGHDT and CDR2 as YYEEEE.

The rearrangement uses TRBV10-3 and TRBJ1-1; D is uncertain. The V and J ends lost 2 bases and 0 bases respectively, with 13 bases between them. From germline, CDR1 is ENHRY and CDR2 SYGVKD. The CDR3 consists of 16 residues. CDR3 sequence (DNA): TGTGCCATCAGTGAGATTCCTGACCCCATGAACACTGAAGCTTTCTTT. Its protein product is CAISEIPDPMNTEAFF.

The chain joins TRBV6-6 to TRBJ1-2; no definite D call. Germline V gene data show CDR1 as MNHNY and CDR2 as SVGAGI (reference sequence). Trimming left V 5 bases short and J 4 bases short, with 11 bases between. This CDR3 contains 13 residues. CDR3 nucleotide sequence: TGTGCCAGCAGTCCGGGCTTGTTCTATGGCTACACCTTC. This codes for CASSPGLFYGYTF.

J is TRBJ1-6 and V is TRBV6-4; no firm D call. This CDR3 has 19 residues. Germline CDR1 and CDR2: MRHNA and SNTAGT. Between the trimmed V and J ends, which lost 4 bases and 0 bases, there was a span of 19 bases. CDR3 bases: TGTGCCAGCAGTGCCCCCGGGGTGGTGACGAGCTCCTATAATTCACCCCTCCACTTT. Its translation: CASSAPGVVTSSYNSPLHF.

For the CDR3, the DNA is TGTGCCAGCAGCCTCAGTGGACCAAATGGCTACACCTTC. Encoded protein: CASSLSGPNGYTF. The rearrangement joins TRBV3-1 (or the pseudogene TRBV3-2) to TRBJ1-2; no definite D call. The CDR3 has 13 residues. V lost 4 bases, J lost 6 bases, and 12 bases lay in between. Per the germline V gene, CDR1 is LGHDT and CDR2 is YNNKEL (reference sequence).

The chain employs TRBV10-3 and TRBJ1-5; no firm D call. V was clipped by 0 bases and J by 5 bases, with 14 bases between them. The germline V gene has CDR1 ENHRY and CDR2 SYGVKD. The CDR3 runs 16 residues. CDR3: CAISESYGTQHQPQHF. CDR3 bases: TGTGCCATCAGTGAGTCGTACGGCACACAACATCAGCCCCAGCATTTT.

V is TRBV7-9 and J is TRBJ1-1, with 7 bases matching TRBD1. From germline, CDR1 is SEHNR and CDR2 FQNEAQ (reference sequence). V gave up 3 bases and J gave up 10 bases; unmatched junction bases: 5. The CDR3 totals 12 residues. The CDR3 sequence: CASSFDREGAFF. The CDR3, as DNA: TGTGCCAGCAGCTTCGACAGGGAGGGAGCTTTCTTT. Complete variable domain (other parts from reference TRBV7-9 and TRBJ1-1): DTGVSQNPRHKITKRGQNVTFRCDPISEHNRLYWYRQTLGQGPEFLTYFQNEAQLEKSRLLSDRFSAERPKGSFSTLEIQRTEQGDSAMYLCASSFDREGAFFGQGTRLTVV.

The chain links TRBV6-6 to TRBJ1-1, with D unresolved. Germline lookup yields CDR1 MNHNY and CDR2 SVGAGI (reference sequence). The V end lost 6 bases, the J end lost 3 bases, and 17 bases lay between the germline ends. CDR3 size: 15 residues. CDR3 sequence (DNA): TGTGCCAGCAGCCCAGCTAGGATGCCGGACACTGAAGCTTTCTTT. Translation: CASSPARMPDTEAFF.